The 30 T cell receptor beta chains presented below share a single source sample, sequenced in a study of cytomegalovirus exposure and HLA in healthy donors. The PCR used 60 Vbeta and 13 Jbeta primers. Measured with immunoSEQ multiplex PCR; TCRdb has only the in-frame clones, and not every one. The sample includes approximately 160,000 clones, about two thirds of them seen just once. The sequencing sample was made of PBMCs. All receptors come from a woman aged 18-30 years in good health and CMV-seropositive.

The V and J genes are TRBV7-9 and TRBJ1-1; maybe TRBD1 (5 bases). This CDR3 spans 13 amino acids. The V gene lost 5 bases and the J gene lost 7 bases, with 14 bases spanning the gap. CDR1 and CDR2 (germline): SEHNR, FQNEAQ (reference sequence). The chain's CDR3 is CASSPWGGSEAFF. CDR3 DNA sequence: TGTGCCAGCAGCCCCTGGGGCGGAAGTGAAGCTTTCTTT.

As regards this clone: Compared with germline, one end of the junction differs, possibly owing to a read error. Other DNA sequences in this sample translate to the same CDR3. The V gene is TRBV5-1, the J gene TRBJ1-6; 10 nucleotides align to TRBD1. CDR1 SGHRS and CDR2 YFSETQ come from the germline V gene. This CDR3 has 15 amino acids. The CDR3 DNA sequence: TGCGCCAGCAGCTGGGACAGGGGTGGAAATTCCCCCCTCCACTTT. It yields the protein CASSWDRGGNSPLHF.

V is TRBV6-5 and J is TRBJ1-1, with D possibly matching TRBD1 (5 bases). This CDR3 comprises 14 residues. Trimming stripped 2 bases from V and 1 base from J, with 8 bases between. Germline V gives CDR1 MNHEY, CDR2 SVGAGI. The CDR3 DNA is TGTGCCAGCAGTTACGTGGGGCGGAACACTGAAGCTTTCTTT. This sequence encodes CASSYVGRNTEAFF.

CDR3 sequence reads: CASSVATGSNYGYTF. The CDR3 nucleotides read TGTGCCAGCAGCGTAGCTACAGGCTCAAACTATGGCTACACCTTC. The chain combines TRBV9 with TRBJ1-2; D possibly corresponds to TRBD1 (5 bases). Germline V CDR1 and CDR2: SGDLS, YYNGEE. The CDR3 is 15 amino acids. The V end lost 0 bases, the J end lost 2 bases, and 11 bases lay between the germline ends.

This clone was detected once. The chain recombines TRBV30 with TRBJ2-1; D is undetermined. Germline V lookup: CDR1 GTSNPN, CDR2 SVGIG (reference sequence). Trimming took off 4 bases at V and 0 bases at J, with 7 bases between the two ends. This CDR3 region has 13 residues. Here the CDR3 reads CAWNPGSYNEQFF. CDR3 coding DNA: TGTGCCTGGAATCCAGGCTCCTACAATGAGCAGTTCTTC.

V and J are TRBV2 and TRBJ2-2; D gene ambiguous. The length of the CDR3 is 15 residues. CDR1 SNHLY and CDR2 FYNNEI come from the germline V gene. The ends were cut back, 8 bases at V and 5 bases at J, with 18 bases in the middle. The CDR3 sequence: CASQDIELVTGELFF. The CDR3 DNA sequence: TGTGCCAGCCAAGACATAGAGTTGGTTACCGGGGAGCTGTTTTTT.

This chain connects TRBV6-5 to TRBJ1-2; D is unresolved. Trimming removed 0 bases at V and 0 bases at J, with 5 bases between. Germline-derived CDR1 and CDR2 are MNHEY and SVGAGI. The CDR3 extends over 14 amino acids. CDR3 nucleotide sequence: TGTGCCAGCAGTTACTCGTCAGCTAACTATGGCTACACCTTC. It encodes CASSYSSANYGYTF.

V gene TRBV28 combines with J gene TRBJ1-1, with D unclear. The ends were cut back, 1 base at V and 6 bases at J, with 15 bases in the middle. Looked up from germline, CDR1 is MDHEN and CDR2 is SYDVKM. The length of the CDR3 is 15 residues. CDR3 in amino acids: CASSLLTGSWAEAFF. CDR3 bases: TGTGCCAGCAGTTTATTAACGGGGAGTTGGGCTGAAGCTTTCTTT.

The genes are TRBV7-6 and TRBJ1-1; D remains unclear. Per the germline V gene, CDR1 is SGHVS and CDR2 is FNYEAQ. Trimming pared 3 bases from V and 3 bases from J, leaving 17 bases between. This CDR3 comprises 16 residues. In nucleotides, the CDR3 is TGTGCCAGCAGCTTTGGACTCTCCCCGGCGGACACTGAAGCTTTCTTT. Its protein product is CASSFGLSPADTEAFF.

The chain carries TRBV2 and TRBJ1-4; 8 nucleotides agree with TRBD1. After removal of 8 bases from V and 7 bases from J, the junction contained 9 bases not matched to a gene. Germline V gene lookup returns CDR1 SNHLY and CDR2 FYNNEI. The CDR3 loop spans 14 amino acids. CDR3 nucleotides: TGTGCCAGCCAGGCCCAGGGGGCGGGTGAAAAACTGTTTTTT. Amino acids: CASQAQGAGEKLFF.

There are a few counts of this clone. The chain joins TRBV5-8 to TRBJ2-1; 8 nucleotides line up with TRBD1. J gave up 6 bases and V 2 bases, and 7 bases lay outside the gene matches. The germline gives CDR1 SGHTS, CDR2 YDEGEE. The CDR3 spans 15 residues. The CDR3 region is CASSFEQGAINEQFF. CDR3 DNA sequence: TGTGCCAGCAGCTTTGAGCAGGGGGCTATCAATGAGCAGTTCTTC.

The CDR3 is CASSSGTGIYEQYF. CDR3 coding DNA: TGTGCCAGCAGCTCCGGGACAGGGATCTACGAGCAGTACTTC. The rearrangement joins TRBV7-9 to TRBJ2-5, with 9 bases that match TRBD1. With the DNA end fitting TRBJ2-7 better, the J assignment may be wrong. Per the germline V gene, CDR1 is SEHNR and CDR2 is FQNEAQ (reference sequence). This CDR3 is built from 14 residues.

The rearrangement uses TRBV6-5 and TRBJ2-5; 10 positions agree with TRBD2. There are 15 residues in the CDR3. The J segment lost 5 bases and the V segment lost 3 bases, leaving 6 bases of the junction unmatched. Per the germline V gene, CDR1 is MNHEY and CDR2 is SVGAGI. The CDR3 sequence is CASSYTSGVSETQYF. The CDR3 DNA follows: TGTGCCAGCAGTTATACTAGCGGGGTTTCGGAGACCCAGTACTTC.

This clone occurred once. This sequence joins TRBV7-9 and TRBJ2-1; no reliable D call. The CDR3 sequence is 16 residues long. The germline V gene encodes CDR1 SEHNR and CDR2 FQNEAQ (reference sequence). Trimming took 2 bases from V and 4 from J, leaving 15 bases between them. The CDR3 DNA sequence: TGTGCCAGCAGCTTACTCACGGCGGCCACGTACAATGAGCAGTTCTTC. Translating gives CASSLLTAATYNEQFF.

This rearrangement joins TRBV2 to TRBJ2-2; tentatively, D is TRBD1 (6 bases). The germline V gene encodes CDR1 SNHLY and CDR2 FYNNEI. The CDR3 totals 13 residues. Deletions cut 4 bases from V and 5 bases from J, with 8 bases between. CDR3 protein: CASSGQGTGELFF. DNA for the CDR3: TGTGCCAGCAGTGGGCAGGGGACCGGGGAGCTGTTTTTT.

The chain employs TRBV7-9 and TRBJ2-3, with TRBD2 identical over 10 bases. The CDR3 runs 16 residues. The germline CDR1 and CDR2 sequences are SEHNR and FQNEAQ (reference sequence). The J segment lost 0 bases and the V segment lost 5 bases, leaving 5 bases of the junction unmatched. CDR3 bases: TGTGCCAGCAGCACCTTAGCGGGAGGAAGCACAGATACGCAGTATTTT. This sequence encodes CASSTLAGGSTDTQYF.

This clone was recorded a few times. The J gene is TRBJ2-7, the V gene TRBV10-1, with 8 bases aligning to TRBD2. V trimming: 5 bases; J trimming: 4 bases; junction bases outside the gene matches: 10. Germline V gene lookup returns CDR1 WNHNN and CDR2 SYGVQD (reference sequence). The CDR3 is 15 residues long. CDR3 loop: CASSPQGAGAYEQYF. DNA of the CDR3: TGCGCCAGCAGTCCCCAGGGAGCGGGAGCGTACGAGCAGTACTTC.

V usage is TRBV4-1 and J usage is TRBJ2-7; 12 bases are a match to TRBD2. In germline, CDR1 is MGHRA, CDR2 YSYEKL. Trimming at V came to 4 bases and at J to 6 bases, leaving 13 bases not matched to a gene. This CDR3 has 17 residues. The DNA of the CDR3 is TGCGCCAGCAGCCTCCCCCCCCGGACTAGCGGGGCTGTCGAGCAGTACTTC. It specifies CASSLPPRTSGAVEQYF.

The CDR3 is CASKESGASYEQYF. DNA for the CDR3: TGTGCCAGCAAAGAAAGCGGGGCCTCCTACGAGCAGTACTTC. The rearrangement uses TRBV6-1 and TRBJ2-7; 7 bases line up with TRBD2. V lost 7 bases, J lost 0 bases, and 6 bases stayed unmatched. Germline V gene data show CDR1 as MNHNS and CDR2 as SASEGT. This CDR3 comprises 14 residues.

Comment on this clone: Other DNA sequences in the sample encode the same CDR3. The chain joins TRBV28 to TRBJ2-1; the match to TRBD2 covers 11 bases. The CDR3 has 17 residues. Germline assignment: CDR1 MDHEN and CDR2 SYDVKM. V lost 5 bases, J lost 7 bases, and 13 bases stayed unmatched. Here the CDR3 reads CASSPRPGLAEKNEQFF. The DNA of the CDR3 is TGTGCCAGCAGTCCCCGACCGGGACTAGCGGAGAAGAATGAGCAGTTCTTC. The full variable domain, completed using reference TRBV28 and TRBJ2-1, is DVKVTQSSRYLVKRTGEKVFLECVQDMDHENMFWYRQDPGLGLRLIYFSYDVKMKEKGDIPEGYSVSREKKERFSLILESASTNQTSMYLCASSPRPGLAEKNEQFFGPGTRLTVL.

The chain is built from TRBV19 and TRBJ1-1; TRBD1 matches at 7 bases. Germline CDR1 is LNHDA and CDR2 is SQIVND (reference sequence). The V and J ends lost 9 bases and 5 bases, in that order; junction bases with no gene match: 12. This CDR3 spans 14 amino acids. The CDR3: CASREDRLRTEAFF. The CDR3, as DNA: TGTGCCAGCAGGGAGGACAGGCTTCGTACTGAAGCTTTCTTT. The full variable domain, its missing parts supplied by reference TRBV19 and TRBJ1-1, is DGGITQSPKYLFRKEGQNVTLSCEQNLNHDAMYWYRQDPGQGLRLIYYSQIVNDFQKGDIAEGYSVSREKKESFPLTVTSAQKNPTAFYLCASREDRLRTEAFFGQGTRLTVV.

The chain has TRBV18 and TRBJ1-1; 7 nucleotides align to TRBD1. The CDR3 loop spans 13 amino acids. V was pared by 3 bases and J by 6 bases, with 4 bases of the junction left unmatched. Germline V CDR1 and CDR2: KGHSH, LQKENI. Here the CDR3 DNA reads TGTGCCAGCTCACCCGACAGGGCCGCTGAAGCTTTCTTT. This gives the protein CASSPDRAAEAFF.

This sequence joins TRBV19 and TRBJ1-5, with 9 positions matching TRBD1. The CDR3 length is 17 residues. With 5 bases clipped from V and 2 bases from J, the junction kept 10 bases outside the gene matches. CDR1 LNHDA and CDR2 SQIVND come from the germline V gene (reference sequence). Written as DNA, the CDR3 is TGTGCCAGTAGTCAAACAGGGGGCTGGTCTGGCAATCAGCCCCAGCATTTT. It is translated as CASSQTGGWSGNQPQHF. Drawing the rest from reference TRBV19 and TRBJ1-5, the complete variable domain is DGGITQSPKYLFRKEGQNVTLSCEQNLNHDAMYWYRQDPGQGLRLIYYSQIVNDFQKGDIAEGYSVSREKKESFPLTVTSAQKNPTAFYLCASSQTGGWSGNQPQHFGDGTRLSIL.

The V call is TRBV5-5, the J call TRBJ2-3, with TRBD1 identical over 8 bases. The germline gives CDR1 SGHKS, CDR2 YYEKEE (reference sequence). The CDR3 is 16 amino acids. The V and J ends lost 2 bases and 0 bases, in that order; junction bases with no gene match: 5. The CDR3 is CASSLDRGASTDTQYF. The CDR3 region has the DNA TGTGCCAGCAGCTTAGACAGGGGTGCTAGCACAGATACGCAGTATTTT.

The chain uses TRBV30 and TRBJ2-7; 8 bases line up with TRBD2. Trimming removed 1 base from V and 5 bases from J; junction bases left unmatched: 16. The CDR3 runs 17 residues. The V gene's germline CDR1 is GTSNPN and CDR2 SVGIG (reference sequence). The CDR3 reads CAWSAHVRGLGRNEQYF. CDR3 DNA: TGTGCCTGGAGTGCACACGTACGGGGACTAGGGAGAAACGAGCAGTACTTC.

V usage is TRBV19 and J usage is TRBJ1-1; a weak D match, TRBD1 (6 bases). This CDR3 has 14 residues. The germline gives CDR1 LNHDA, CDR2 SQIVND (reference sequence). The germline V and J ends were trimmed by 5 bases and 6 bases, with 16 bases remaining between them. The CDR3 DNA reads as TGTGCCAGTAGTTTACAGGGAGCGTGGGCTGAAGCTTTCTTT. Amino acid sequence: CASSLQGAWAEAFF.

The genes are TRBV6-6 and TRBJ2-3; D perhaps matches TRBD1 (6 bases). Trimming pared 7 bases from V and 5 bases from J, leaving 13 bases between. This CDR3 contains 13 residues. CDR1 MNHNY and CDR2 SVGAGI come from the germline V gene (reference sequence). The CDR3 loop reads CASTTGQEDTQYF. The CDR3 bases are TGTGCCAGCACAACAGGGCAGGAAGATACGCAGTATTTT.

This clone was counted between two and nine times. The chain employs TRBV11-2 and TRBJ2-1, with 8 bases identical to TRBD2. After removal of 1 base from V and 4 bases from J, the junction contained 9 bases not matched to a gene. Germline V gives CDR1 SGHAT, CDR2 FQNNGV. There are 17 residues in the CDR3. The CDR3: CASSLAGGLQIYNEQFF. The CDR3 nucleotides are TGTGCCAGCAGCTTAGCGGGGGGGCTCCAGATATACAATGAGCAGTTCTTC.

This chain links TRBV11-2 with TRBJ1-1, with D perhaps TRBD1 (6 bases). Trimming pared 5 bases from V and 0 bases from J, leaving 16 bases between. The CDR3 covers 16 residues. The V gene's germline CDR1 is SGHAT and CDR2 FQNNGV. As DNA, the CDR3 is TGTGCCAGCAGCGCATACTGGGGGCCCCTGAACACTGAAGCTTTCTTT. Translated: CASSAYWGPLNTEAFF. Filled out from reference TRBV11-2 and TRBJ1-1, the complete variable domain reads EAGVAQSPRYKIIEKRQSVAFWCNPISGHATLYWYQQILGQGPKLLIQFQNNGVVDDSQLPKDRFSAERLKGVDSTLKIQPAKLEDSAVYLCASSAYWGPLNTEAFFGQGTRLTVV.

The chain uses TRBV5-1 and TRBJ2-1; 9 bases are a match to TRBD2. The J segment lost 5 bases and the V segment lost 0 bases, leaving 3 bases of the junction unmatched. From germline, CDR1 is SGHRS and CDR2 YFSETQ. The CDR3 is 15 amino acids. DNA for the CDR3: TGCGCCAGCAGCTTGGGAGCGGGGGGAAACAATGAGCAGTTCTTC. This translates into CASSLGAGGNNEQFF.